Below, 2 T cell receptor beta chains from the same sample are listed, as sequenced in a study of OX40 agonist ivuxolimab in advanced cancers. Clones were sequenced by immunoSEQ multiplex PCR, and TCRdb holds only the in-frame ones, with some missing. The sample consists of roughly 80,000 clones, roughly 91% of them appearing once. Sample: CD4+ or CD8+ T cells sorted from blood, taken in a trial of the OX40 agonist ivuxolimab. These TCRs come from an adult with an advanced solid tumor such as melanoma, head and neck, liver or kidney cancer.

The chain employs TRBV7-9 and TRBJ2-5; tentatively, D is TRBD1 (5 bases). CDR1 is SEHNR, CDR2 FQNEAQ, per germline (reference sequence). The CDR3 runs 16 residues. Trimming left V 1 base short and J 2 bases short, with 14 bases between. This chain's CDR3 is CASSLDPDSLQETQYF. Here the CDR3 DNA reads TGTGCCAGCAGCTTAGATCCCGACAGCCTACAAGAGACCCAGTACTTC.

This rearrangement joins TRBV5-5 to TRBJ2-7, with unresolved D. The CDR3 runs 11 residues. The V gene lost 4 bases and the J gene lost 4 bases, with 6 bases spanning the gap. Germline assignment: CDR1 SGHKS and CDR2 YYEKEE (reference sequence). The CDR3 DNA reads TGTGCCAGCAGCCCCGCATACGAGCAGTACTTC. Translated: CASSPAYEQYF.